This record covers a single TCR beta chain. Its antigen is undetermined. This record comes from a study of early T cells in non-severe SARS-CoV-2 infection. TCRdb re-called the 5' RACE reads through MiXCR, storing one row per CDR3 protein. The data contain tens of thousands of distinct CDR3 sequences, around 16% of them singletons. Findings of the study overall: Matching with VDJdb favored anti-spike CD8 responses (missing private and CD4 specificities).

J gave up 6 bases and V 0 bases, and 10 bases lay outside the gene matches. Germline assignment: CDR1 SGHDT and CDR2 YYEEEE. The CDR3 covers 17 residues. This specimen was whole blood, taken at baseline. V and J are TRBV5-6 and TRBJ2-3; TRBD2 aligns across 10 bases. This receptor was taken from an adult who was a healthcare worker with PCR-confirmed SARS-CoV-2 infection or an uninfected control (not recorded which). CDR3 sequence: CASSLGPPSGSGDTQYF. CDR3 DNA sequence: TGTGCCAGCAGCTTGGGTCCGCCTAGCGGGAGCGGGGATACGCAGTATTTT. Full variable domain (rest looked up from reference TRBV5-6 and TRBJ2-3): DAGVTQSPTHLIKTRGQQVTLRCSPKSGHDTVSWYQQALGQGPQFIFQYYEEEERQRGNFPDRFSGHQFPNYSSELNVNALLLGDSALYLCASSLGPPSGSGDTQYFGPGTRLTVL.